This record concerns one TCR beta chain sequence. Its antigen remains unknown. V was pared by 9 bases and J by 1 base, with 3 bases of the junction left unmatched. Germline V gene lookup returns CDR1 MNHEY and CDR2 SVGEGT. The CDR3 loop spans 13 amino acids. This entry belongs to a study of CD8 T cells in Susac syndrome. Broader study findings: That the number of individuals in its TCR sequencing and HLA analysis was relatively small was acknowledged by the study.

An amount of RNA that ranged from 0.5 to 1 ug was reverse transcribed with random hexamers. Amplification of TCR beta CDR3 spanned 54 Vbeta and 13 Jbeta via immunoSEQ multiplex PCR. From the immunoSEQ multiplex PCR reads, TCRdb called clonotypes with MiXCR, one entry per CDR3 protein. Of 250,000 to 300,000 distinct CDR3 sequences in the sample, roughly 85% were seen once. Peripheral blood CD8+ and CD4+ T cells were profiled by TCR beta sequencing. TEMRA cells were FACS-enriched, while CD8+ and CD4+ T cells were negatively isolated. This chain links TRBV6-2 or TRBV6-3 with TRBJ2-3; 8 nucleotides match TRBD2. Sequencing was done on a sample of CD8+ T cells from PBMCs. The sequence came from a human donor with multiple sclerosis. In nucleotides, the CDR3 is TGTGCCAGTAGCGGGAAAGGCACAGATACGCAGTATTTT. It yields the protein CASSGKGTDTQYF.